These T cell receptor beta chains were read from a single sample in a study of T-cell memory formation after mild COVID-19. TCRdb fed the 5' RACE reads into MiXCR, producing one record per CDR3 protein. The sample holds roughly 400,000 distinct CDR3 sequences, more than 15% seen once. Sequencing was done on a sample of PBMCs or a T cell subset sorted from them (not recorded which). These receptors all stem from a man between 18 and 29 years old who had mild COVID-19 (a few samples of this study predate the infection). Cell type and time point are not known. CDR3s include the opening cysteine and the closing phenylalanine or tryptophan. The D gene is left open where the match is weak. Clone size is shown for a subset of rows, as once, few, many or a class of expanded clone.

>TRBJ2-5|.|TRBD2|TRBV7-2|15
CASALGAGARETQYF
TGTGCCAGCGCCTTAGGAGCGGGGGCAAGGGAGACCCAGTACTTC
>TRBJ2-3|many|.|TRBV5-1|15
CASSLSGSREDTQYF
TGCGCCAGCAGCTTGTCGGGGTCACGGGAGGATACGCAGTATTTT
>TRBJ2-1|few|.|TRBV7-3|13
CASSLVPVDEQFF
TGTGCCAGCAGCTTAGTTCCGGTCGATGAGCAGTTCTTC
>TRBJ2-5|few|TRBD2|TRBV27|17
CASSSIVSGGAAETQYF
TGTGCCAGCAGTTCCATTGTGAGCGGGGGGGCGGCAGAGACCCAGTACTTC
>TRBJ2-1|few|.|TRBV9|14
CASSRGKVSDEQFF
TGTGCCAGCAGCAGGGGGAAGGTGTCGGATGAGCAGTTCTTC
>TRBJ2-6|.|TRBD2|TRBV27|18
CASSPLTSGGSGANVLTF
TGTGCCAGCAGTCCGCTGACTAGCGGGGGCTCTGGGGCCAACGTCCTGACTTTC
>TRBJ2-1|.|.|TRBV7-6|17
CASSLIPRGGGDNEQFF
TGTGCCAGCAGCTTAATCCCACGGGGCGGGGGCGACAATGAGCAGTTCTTC
>TRBJ1-1|.|.|TRBV9|14
CASSVGGSGTEAFF
TGTGCCAGCAGCGTAGGGGGGTCAGGAACTGAAGCTTTCTTT
>TRBJ1-4|.|.|TRBV12-3/TRBV12-4|13
CASTSWQIEKLFF
TGTGCCAGCACCTCGTGGCAGATCGAAAAACTGTTTTTT
>TRBJ2-3|.|.|TRBV7-2|15
CASSSGYRGHDTQYF
TGTGCCAGCAGCTCCGGGTATCGGGGCCACGATACGCAGTATTTT
>TRBJ2-3|.|TRBD1|TRBV10-3|14
CAIGGQDLTDTQYF
TGTGCCATCGGGGGACAGGACCTCACAGATACGCAGTATTTT
>TRBJ2-7|few|.|TRBV7-9|12
CASSLSLNEQYF
TGTGCCAGCAGCTTAAGTCTAAACGAGCAGTACTTC
>TRBJ2-7|.|.|TRBV27|15
CASSLDSRGAYEQYF
TGTGCCAGCAGTTTAGACTCAAGGGGAGCCTACGAGCAGTACTTC
>TRBJ1-2|.|.|TRBV7-2|13
CASSLGKGYGYTF
TGTGCCAGCAGCTTAGGGAAGGGTTATGGCTACACCTTC
>TRBJ2-4|many|.|TRBV15|14
CATSRVKDRNIQYF
TGTGCCACCAGCAGAGTTAAGGACAGAAACATTCAGTACTTC
>TRBJ2-3|many|.|TRBV5-1|14
CASSLGGATDTQYF
TGCGCCAGCAGCTTAGGAGGGGCCACAGATACGCAGTATTTT
>TRBJ2-1|few|.|TRBV7-8|12
CASSLAVIGSVF
TGTGCCAGCAGCTTGGCGGTGATCGGTTCGGTCTTC
>TRBJ2-5|many|.|TRBV7-2|13
CASSPDSQETQYF
TGTGCCAGCTCACCCGACAGTCAAGAGACCCAGTACTTC
>TRBJ2-5|few|TRBD2|TRBV7-9|13
CASQRGGPETQYF
TGTGCCAGCCAGCGGGGGGGCCCTGAGACCCAGTACTTC
>TRBJ2-2|many|.|TRBV7-2|13
CASSVVNTGELFF
TGTGCCAGCAGCGTGGTGAACACCGGGGAGCTGTTTTTT
>TRBJ2-2|few|.|TRBV7-9|13
CASNRDASGELFF
TGTGCCAGCAATCGAGACGCGTCCGGGGAGCTGTTTTTT
>TRBJ2-7|.|.|TRBV5-1|16
CASSLSRASDEYEQYF
TGCGCCAGCAGCTTGAGTAGGGCATCAGACGAGTACGAGCAGTACTTC
>TRBJ1-3|.|.|TRBV30|12
CAWSVRGNTIYF
TGTGCCTGGAGCGTCCGGGGAAACACCATATATTTT
>TRBJ1-6|.|.|TRBV11-3|13
CASSLDQDSPLHF
TGTGCCAGCAGCTTAGATCAAGATTCACCCCTCCACTTT
>TRBJ2-2|.|TRBD2|TRBV3-1|18
CASSHRLAGGQSTGELFF
TGTGCCAGCAGCCACCGACTAGCGGGGGGGCAAAGCACCGGGGAGCTGTTTTTT
>TRBJ1-4|.|TRBD1|TRBV5-1|16
CASSPGTDTTNEKLFF
TGCGCCAGCAGCCCGGGGACAGATACAACTAATGAAAAACTGTTTTTT
>TRBJ1-5|few|.|TRBV6-5|16
CASSYSGQGDHQPQHF
TGTGCCAGCAGTTACTCTGGCCAGGGTGACCATCAGCCCCAGCATTTT
>TRBJ2-2|.|.|TRBV12-3/TRBV12-4|14
CASSLDTRGGELFF
TGTGCCAGCAGTTTAGATACCAGAGGGGGGGAGCTGTTTTTT
>TRBJ2-3|few|.|TRBV4-1|16
CASSQEGPPSTDTQYF
TGCGCCAGCAGCCAAGAGGGCCCCCCTAGCACAGATACGCAGTATTTT
>TRBJ2-3|.|.|TRBV5-1|15
CASSLELPPADTQYF
TGCGCCAGCAGCTTGGAACTGCCCCCGGCGGATACGCAGTATTTT
>TRBJ2-3|few|.|TRBV7-2|16
CASTTSPGGGTDTQYF
TGTGCCAGCACCACTTCCCCCGGGGGTGGCACAGATACGCAGTATTTT
>TRBJ2-3|.|.|TRBV12-3/TRBV12-4|13
CASSSQRADTQYF
TGTGCCAGCAGCTCCCAGAGGGCGGATACGCAGTATTTT
>TRBJ2-7|.|TRBD2|TRBV5-1|14
CASNPRGGDHEQYF
TGCGCCAGCAACCCTCGGGGGGGGGACCACGAGCAGTACTTC
>TRBJ2-1|.|.|TRBV5-1|14
CASSLVQGRNEQFF
TGCGCCAGCAGCTTGGTACAGGGCCGAAATGAGCAGTTCTTC
>TRBJ1-3|.|.|TRBV10-3|12
CAISESGNTIYF
TGTGCCATCAGTGAGTCGGGAAACACCATATATTTT
>TRBJ1-6|few|.|TRBV6-1|15
CASSEIGGGNSPLHF
TGTGCCAGCAGTGAAATAGGCGGGGGGAATTCACCCCTCCACTTT